This T cell receptor (beta chain) comes out of a study of T cell changes during pregnancy in multiple sclerosis. This CDR3 contains 13 residues. The germline V gene encodes CDR1 SGHNT and CDR2 YYREEE (reference sequence). Trimming shortened V by 4 bases and J by 7 bases, and 13 bases separated the two germline ends. Clones were sequenced by immunoSEQ multiplex PCR, and TCRdb holds only the in-frame ones, with some missing. Among around 40,000 clones listed, 90% were seen once. J is TRBJ2-3 and V is TRBV5-4; D remains unclear. This TCR was recovered from a female donor in good health, enrolled as a control in a pregnancy study. The sequencing used CD4+ T cells from peripheral blood mononuclear cells, collected in the first trimester of pregnancy. The CDR3 nucleotides are TGTGCCAGCAGCCAGATCGAGGCAAATACGCAGTATTTT. Translated, it gives CASSQIEANTQYF.